This T cell receptor beta chain was observed in a study of blood T cell repertoires in COVID-19. CDR1 is MNHEY, CDR2 SVGAGI, per germline. The CDR3 totals 15 residues. V lost 9 bases and J lost 11; bases outside the gene matches: 13. Sequencing used immunoSEQ multiplex PCR; TCRdb keeps in-frame clones, though not all of them. The table includes a few hundred thousand clones, around 90% detected once. The sequenced sample was peripheral blood. V gene TRBV6-5 combines with J gene TRBJ2-1; 13 positions match TRBD2. This receptor was taken from a young man who had recovered from COVID-19. CDR3 sequence (DNA): TGTGCCAGGTTGTCCGGGACTAGCGGGGAGGTAAAGCAGTTCTTC. It is translated as CARLSGTSGEVKQFF.